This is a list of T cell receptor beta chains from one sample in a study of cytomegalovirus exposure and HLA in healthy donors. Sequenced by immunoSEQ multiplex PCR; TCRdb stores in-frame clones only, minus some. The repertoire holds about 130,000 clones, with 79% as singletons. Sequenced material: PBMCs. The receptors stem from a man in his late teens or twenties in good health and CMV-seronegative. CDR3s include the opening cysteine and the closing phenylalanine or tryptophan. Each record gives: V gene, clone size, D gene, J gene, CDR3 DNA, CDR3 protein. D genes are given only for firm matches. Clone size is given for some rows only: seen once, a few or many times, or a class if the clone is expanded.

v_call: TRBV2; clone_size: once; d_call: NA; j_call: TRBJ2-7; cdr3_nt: TGTGCCAGCAGGGAGACAGCCTCCTCCTACGAGCAGTACTTC; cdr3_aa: CASRETASSYEQYF
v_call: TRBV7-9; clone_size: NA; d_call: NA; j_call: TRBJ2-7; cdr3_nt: TGTGCCAGCAGCTTAGATCGGGGGACCTACGAGCAGTACTTC; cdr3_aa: CASSLDRGTYEQYF
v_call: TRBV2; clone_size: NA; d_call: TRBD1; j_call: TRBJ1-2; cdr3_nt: TGTGCCAGCAGTGAAGCCAGGGGGCAAGGCTACACCTTC; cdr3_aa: CASSEARGQGYTF
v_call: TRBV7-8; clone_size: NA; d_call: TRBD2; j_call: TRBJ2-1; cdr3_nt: TGTGCCAGCAGCTTAGTCGGCGGGAGGTCTTACAATGAGCAGTTCTTC; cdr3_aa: CASSLVGGRSYNEQFF
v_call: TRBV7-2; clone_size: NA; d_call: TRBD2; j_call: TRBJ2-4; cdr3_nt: TGTGCCAGCAGCTTAGAACCGAGCGGGAGAGGTAGTCAGTACTTC; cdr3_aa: CASSLEPSGRGSQYF
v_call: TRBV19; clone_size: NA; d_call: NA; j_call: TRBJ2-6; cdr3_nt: TGTGCCAGTAACCGGGGGAGCTCTGGGGCCAACGTCCTGACTTTC; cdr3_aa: CASNRGSSGANVLTF
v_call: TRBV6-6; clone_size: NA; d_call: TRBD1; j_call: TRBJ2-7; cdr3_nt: TGTGCCAGCAGAAAAGCGACCGGGACAGGGGGGGACGAGCAGTACTTC; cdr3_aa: CASRKATGTGGDEQYF
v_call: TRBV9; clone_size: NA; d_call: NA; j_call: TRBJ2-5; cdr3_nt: TGTGCCAGCAGCGTAGATGGAGAGGGGGGGCTTAAGACCCAGTACTTC; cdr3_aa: CASSVDGEGGLKTQYF
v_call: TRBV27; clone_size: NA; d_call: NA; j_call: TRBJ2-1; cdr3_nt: TGTGCCAGCAGTCACCAAGTTATCCTCATGAGGGCAAAATACAATGAGCAGTTCTTC; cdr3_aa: CASSHQVILMRAKYNEQFF
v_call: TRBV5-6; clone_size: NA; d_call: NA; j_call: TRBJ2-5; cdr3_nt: TGTGCCAGCAGCGATCAACCGGGATTTCCAAGAGAGACCCAGTACTTC; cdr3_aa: CASSDQPGFPRETQYF
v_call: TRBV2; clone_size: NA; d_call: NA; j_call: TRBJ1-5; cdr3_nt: TGTGCCAGCAGTGGGCAGGTGAAAGTCCAGCCCCAGCATTTT; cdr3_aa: CASSGQVKVQPQHF
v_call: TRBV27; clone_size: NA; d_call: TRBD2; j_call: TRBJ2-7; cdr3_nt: TGTGCCAGCAGTTTAAGCCGGGGGGTCTCCTACGAGCAGTACTTC; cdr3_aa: CASSLSRGVSYEQYF
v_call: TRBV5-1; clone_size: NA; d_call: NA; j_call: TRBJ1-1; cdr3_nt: TGCGCCAGCAGCGTGTCCCGACAGGCCAACACTGAAGCTTTCTTT; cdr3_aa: CASSVSRQANTEAFF
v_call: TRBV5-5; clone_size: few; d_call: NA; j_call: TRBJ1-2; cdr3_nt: TGTGCCAGCAGCGCACCCGGGACTCTCAACTATGGCTACACCTTC; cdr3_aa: CASSAPGTLNYGYTF
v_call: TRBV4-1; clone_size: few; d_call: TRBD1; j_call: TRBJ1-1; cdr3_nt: TGCGCCAGCAGCCCATCACTCCAACAGGGGGTGAACACTGAAGCTTTCTTT; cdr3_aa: CASSPSLQQGVNTEAFF
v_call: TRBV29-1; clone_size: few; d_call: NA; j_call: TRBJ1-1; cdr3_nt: TGCAGCGGACTTACAGGCGCTGAAGCTTTCTTT; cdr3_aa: CSGLTGAEAFF
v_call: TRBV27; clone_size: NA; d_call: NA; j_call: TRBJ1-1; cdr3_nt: TGTGCCAGCAGTTTAGCCGAGGACACTGAAGCTTTCTTT; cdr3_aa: CASSLAEDTEAFF
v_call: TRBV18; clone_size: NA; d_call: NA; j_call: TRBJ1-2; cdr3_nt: TGTGCCAGCTCACCACCCGGGAGTACCAATGGCTATGGCTACACCTTC; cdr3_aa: CASSPPGSTNGYGYTF
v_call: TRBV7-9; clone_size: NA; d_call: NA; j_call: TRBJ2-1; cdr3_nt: TGTGCCAGCAGCTTAGGGTTCCCGGCGGATGAGCAGTTCTTC; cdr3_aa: CASSLGFPADEQFF
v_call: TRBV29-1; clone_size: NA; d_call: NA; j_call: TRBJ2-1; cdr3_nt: TGCAGCGTTGAAGGGGAGGTCCGGAGGGAGCAGTTCTTC; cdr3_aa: CSVEGEVRREQFF
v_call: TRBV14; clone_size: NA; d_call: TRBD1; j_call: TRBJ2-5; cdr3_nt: TGTGCCAGCAGACCCCCGCTTGTCGGGACAGGGGGCGCTAGGGGTCAAGAGACCCAGTACTTC; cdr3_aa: CASRPPLVGTGGARGQETQYF
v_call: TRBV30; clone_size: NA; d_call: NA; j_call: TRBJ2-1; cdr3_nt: TGTGCCTGGAGTGTGGAGGGGGAGCAGTTCTTC; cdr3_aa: CAWSVEGEQFF
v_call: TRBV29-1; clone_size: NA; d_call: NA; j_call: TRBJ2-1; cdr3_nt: TGCAGCGTCGGGGATGCCTACAATGAGCAGTTCTTC; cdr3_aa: CSVGDAYNEQFF
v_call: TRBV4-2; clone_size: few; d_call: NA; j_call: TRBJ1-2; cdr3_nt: TGTGCCAGCAGCCAGACCGGGTCCAGAGATAACTATGGCTACACCTTC; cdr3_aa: CASSQTGSRDNYGYTF
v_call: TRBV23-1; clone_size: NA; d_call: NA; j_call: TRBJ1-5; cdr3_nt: TGCGCCAGCAGTCAATCGAGTTGCAGGGTGTCCAATACTCCCCAGCATTTT; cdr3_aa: CASSQSSCRVSNTPQHF
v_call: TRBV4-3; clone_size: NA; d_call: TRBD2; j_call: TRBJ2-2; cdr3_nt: TGCGCCAGCAGCCATTTGCCGGGACTAGCGGACCTCACCGGGGAGCTGTTTTTT; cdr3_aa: CASSHLPGLADLTGELFF
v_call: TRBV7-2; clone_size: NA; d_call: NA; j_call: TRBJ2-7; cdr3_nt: TGTGCCAGCAGCGAAACACCGGGACACAGCTACGAGCAGTACTTC; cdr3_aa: CASSETPGHSYEQYF
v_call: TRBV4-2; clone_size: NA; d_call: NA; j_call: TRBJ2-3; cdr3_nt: TGTGCCAGCAGCCAAGCTCGGGAGACAGCGCCGTTTAGCCCAGATACGCAGTATTTT; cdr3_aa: CASSQARETAPFSPDTQYF
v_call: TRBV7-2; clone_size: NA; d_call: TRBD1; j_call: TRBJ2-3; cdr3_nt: TGTGCCAGCAGCCGACAGGGAATCGCAGATACGCAGTATTTT; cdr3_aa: CASSRQGIADTQYF
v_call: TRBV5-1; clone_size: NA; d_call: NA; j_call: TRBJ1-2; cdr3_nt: TGCGCCAGCAGCTTAAAACAGGGCGTCTATGGCTACACCTTC; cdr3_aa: CASSLKQGVYGYTF
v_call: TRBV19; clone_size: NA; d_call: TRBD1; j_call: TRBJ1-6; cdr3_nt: TGTGCCAGTAGCCCTGGGACAGGGAACTCACCCCTCCACTTT; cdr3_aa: CASSPGTGNSPLHF
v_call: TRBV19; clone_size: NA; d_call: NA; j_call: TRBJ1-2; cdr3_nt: TGTGCCAGTAAGGGAACAGGGAAGAATGGCTACACCTTC; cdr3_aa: CASKGTGKNGYTF
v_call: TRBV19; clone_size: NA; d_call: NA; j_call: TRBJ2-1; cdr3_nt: TGTGCCAGTAGTATACTAGCGAGTTACAATGAGCAGTTCTTC; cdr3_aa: CASSILASYNEQFF
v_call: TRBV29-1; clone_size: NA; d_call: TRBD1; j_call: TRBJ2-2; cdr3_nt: TGCAGCGTGGAAGACAGGGGGAACACCGGGGAGCTGTTTTTT; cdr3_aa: CSVEDRGNTGELFF
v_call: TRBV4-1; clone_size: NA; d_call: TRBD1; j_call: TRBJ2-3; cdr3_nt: TGCGCCAGCAGCCAACGAGACCGGACAGGGGTGACCACAGATACGCAGTATTTT; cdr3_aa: CASSQRDRTGVTTDTQYF
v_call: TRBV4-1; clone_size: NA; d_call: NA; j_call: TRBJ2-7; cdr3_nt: TGCGCCAGCAGCCAAGATAGGGGACATTCCTACGAGCAGTACTTC; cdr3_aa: CASSQDRGHSYEQYF
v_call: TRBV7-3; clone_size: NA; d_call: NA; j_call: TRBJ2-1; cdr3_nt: TGTGCCAGCAGCTTTAAACCGGGAGTAGGAGGGGATGAGCAGTTCTTC; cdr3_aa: CASSFKPGVGGDEQFF
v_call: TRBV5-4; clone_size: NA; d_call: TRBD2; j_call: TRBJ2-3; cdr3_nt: TGTGCCAGCAGCTTTTGGACTAGCGCTAGCACAGATACGCAGTATTTT; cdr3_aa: CASSFWTSASTDTQYF
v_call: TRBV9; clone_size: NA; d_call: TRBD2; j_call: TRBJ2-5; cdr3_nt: TGTGCCAGCAGCCGTAGCGGGACCCAAGAGACCCAGTACTTC; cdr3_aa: CASSRSGTQETQYF
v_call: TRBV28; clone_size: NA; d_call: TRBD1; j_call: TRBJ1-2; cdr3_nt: TGTGCCAGCAGTTCCCGGACAGGGGACCCCGCGGGCTATGGCTACACCTTC; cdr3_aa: CASSSRTGDPAGYGYTF
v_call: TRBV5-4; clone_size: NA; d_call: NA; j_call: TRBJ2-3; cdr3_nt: TGTGCCAGCAGCTCGACTAGGATCGATTCAGATACGCAGTATTTT; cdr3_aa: CASSSTRIDSDTQYF
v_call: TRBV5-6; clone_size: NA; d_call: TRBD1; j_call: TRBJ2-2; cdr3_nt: TGTGCCAGCAGCTGGGACAGGCAGACCGGGGAGCTGTTTTTT; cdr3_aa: CASSWDRQTGELFF
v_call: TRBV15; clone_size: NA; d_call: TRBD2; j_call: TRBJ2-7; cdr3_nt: TGTGCCACCAGCAGGACTAGCGGGAGCTACGAGCAGTACTTC; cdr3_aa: CATSRTSGSYEQYF
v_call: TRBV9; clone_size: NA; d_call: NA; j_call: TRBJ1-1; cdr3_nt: TGTGCCAGCAGCGTAGTGGATACAGGGTTTGAAGCTTTCTTT; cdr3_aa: CASSVVDTGFEAFF
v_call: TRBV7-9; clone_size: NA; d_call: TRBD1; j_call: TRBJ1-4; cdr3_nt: TGTGCCAGCAGCTTCGGGACAGTGGCGGAAAAACTGTTTTTT; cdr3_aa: CASSFGTVAEKLFF
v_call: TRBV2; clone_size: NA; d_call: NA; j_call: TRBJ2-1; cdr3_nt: TGTGCCAGCAGTGAGGTCTATAACCAGGTAGATGAGCAGTTCTTC; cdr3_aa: CASSEVYNQVDEQFF
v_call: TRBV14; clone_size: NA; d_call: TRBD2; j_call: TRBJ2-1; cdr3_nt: TGTGCCAGCAGCCCCCGCTCCGGACTAGCGGGAAAGGAGCAGTTCTTC; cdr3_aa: CASSPRSGLAGKEQFF